A single sample gave rise to the 23 T cell receptor beta chains below, sequenced in a study of blood T cell repertoires in COVID-19. Using immunoSEQ multiplex PCR, the repertoire was profiled, and TCRdb retains in-frame clones only, with some absent. The top ten hold 9.5% to 13% of the sample, which has about 120,000 clones, 85% seen once. Material for sequencing was peripheral blood. The receptors shown here come from a man older than 75 with acute or convalescent COVID-19.

This clone was detected a few times. The chain carries TRBV27 and TRBJ1-3; TRBD1 agrees at 7 bases. Germline trimming cut 3 bases from V and 4 bases from J; bases unmatched to any gene: 6. Germline V gene data show CDR1 as MNHEY and CDR2 as SMNVEV (reference sequence). The CDR3 is 15 residues long. CDR3 amino acids: CASSFSGGGGNTIYF. As DNA, the CDR3 is TGTGCCAGCAGTTTCTCAGGGGGAGGAGGAAACACCATATATTTT.

The table lists this clone with a few counts. The chain uses TRBV27 and TRBJ2-5; possibly TRBD1 for D (6 bases). Germline V gene lookup returns CDR1 MNHEY and CDR2 SMNVEV (reference sequence). V gave up 8 bases and J gave up 5 bases, with 30 bases separating them. This CDR3 has 18 amino acids. The CDR3 DNA reads TGTGCCAGCGGCCTAGACAGGCGGGCCATAGGGACCCGGGAGACCCAGTACTTC. Its translation: CASGLDRRAIGTRETQYF.

The chain carries TRBV6-6 and TRBJ2-1; unclear D gene. Trimming removed 2 bases at V and 8 bases at J, with 16 bases between. The CDR3 length is 15 residues. CDR1 MNHNY and CDR2 SVGAGI come from the germline V gene (reference sequence). Written as DNA, the CDR3 is TGTGCCAGCAGTTACGAGACTTACTCGAGCGATGAGCAGTTCTTC. Amino acid sequence: CASSYETYSSDEQFF.

CDR3 in amino acids: CASKIYSGSTTDTQYF. DNA of the CDR3: TGTGCCAGCAAAATTTATAGCGGGAGTACCACAGATACGCAGTATTTT. The chain recombines TRBV27 with TRBJ2-3; 9 positions agree with TRBD2. J lost 2 bases, V lost 7 bases, and 10 bases had no gene match. Looked up from germline, CDR1 is MNHEY and CDR2 is SMNVEV (reference sequence). The CDR3 runs to 16 residues.

The rearrangement joins TRBV10-3 to TRBJ2-3; the D is unclear. Per germline, CDR1 ENHRY and CDR2 SYGVKD. CDR3 length: 12 residues. The germline V and J ends were trimmed by 0 bases and 6 bases, with 4 bases remaining between them. Here the CDR3 reads CAISESEDTQYF. The CDR3 region has the DNA TGTGCCATCAGTGAGTCGGAGGATACGCAGTATTTT.

A single count supports this clone. The chain carries TRBV10-3 and TRBJ2-3; TRBD1 aligns across 9 bases. Germline CDR1 ENHRY, CDR2 SYGVKD. Germline trimming cut 8 bases from V and 2 bases from J; bases unmatched to any gene: 5. CDR3 length: 14 residues. CDR3 sequence (DNA): TGTGCCATCGCCGGACAGGGGCACACAGATACGCAGTATTTT. It is translated as CAIAGQGHTDTQYF.

The chain has TRBV11-1 and TRBJ2-7, with D perhaps TRBD1 (6 bases). This CDR3 has 15 residues. V gave up 5 bases and J gave up 0 bases, with 14 bases separating them. Germline CDR1 is SGHAT and CDR2 is FQDESV (reference sequence). DNA of the CDR3: TGTGCCAGCAGCCTAAACAGGGCAAGCTCCTACGAGCAGTACTTC. It yields the protein CASSLNRASSYEQYF.

A single count supports this clone. This rearrangement joins TRBV6-2 or TRBV6-3 to TRBJ2-5, with 10 bases aligning to TRBD2. There are 16 residues in the CDR3. The V segment lost 0 bases and the J segment 2 bases; nucleotides outside the gene matches: 3. Germline CDR1 is MNHEY and CDR2 is SVGEGT. The CDR3 protein is CASSYSSGRGQETQYF. CDR3 DNA: TGTGCCAGCAGTTACTCCAGCGGGAGGGGGCAAGAGACCCAGTACTTC.

The chain has TRBV5-4 and TRBJ1-5, with 7 positions matching TRBD1. Germline lookup yields CDR1 SGHNT and CDR2 YYREEE (reference sequence). This CDR3 has 14 amino acids. The ends lost 4 bases at V and 5 bases at J; junction bases unmatched: 6. CDR3 protein: CASSIQGLDQPQHF. CDR3 bases: TGTGCCAGCAGCATACAGGGGTTGGATCAGCCCCAGCATTTT.

This clone was seen once. V and J are TRBV5-6 and TRBJ1-2, with unresolved D. Trimming shortened V by 6 bases and J by 3 bases, and 6 bases separated the two germline ends. The CDR3 totals 11 residues. CDR1 is SGHDT and CDR2 is YYEEEE in the germline V gene. CDR3 sequence reads: CASNRDYGYTF. In nucleotides, the CDR3 is TGTGCCAGCAACCGAGACTATGGCTACACCTTC.

A few counts support this clone. The chain combines TRBV27 with TRBJ2-3; TRBD2 agrees at 11 bases. The CDR3 has 17 residues. The V gene's germline CDR1 is MNHEY and CDR2 SMNVEV (reference sequence). J lost 4 bases, V lost 1 base, and 7 bases had no gene match. CDR3 DNA sequence: TGTGCCAGCAGTTTATTATTGACTAGCGGGACCCCAGATACGCAGTATTTT. This gives the protein CASSLLLTSGTPDTQYF.

This chain links TRBV18 with TRBJ1-3; D is unresolved. Germline assignment: CDR1 KGHSH and CDR2 LQKENI. Trimming took off 2 bases at V and 1 base at J, with 9 bases between the two ends. This CDR3 contains 15 residues. CDR3 sequence reads: CASSPVRDSGNTIYF. The CDR3 bases are TGTGCCAGCTCACCAGTGAGGGATTCTGGAAACACCATATATTTT.

The rearrangement links TRBV24-1 to TRBJ2-1; TRBD2 agrees at 9 bases. Germline V gene data show CDR1 as KGHDR and CDR2 as SFDVKD. This CDR3 spans 16 amino acids. The J segment lost 7 bases and the V segment lost 5 bases, leaving 11 bases of the junction unmatched. This CDR3 reads CATSGMVAGEGNEQFF. The CDR3 region has the DNA TGTGCCACCAGTGGGATGGTAGCGGGAGAGGGAAATGAGCAGTTCTTC.

V usage is TRBV6-2 or TRBV6-3 and J usage is TRBJ2-2, with 8 positions matching TRBD2. The trim removed 4 bases at V and 6 bases at J, leaving 13 bases unmatched. The CDR3 sequence is 17 residues long. The germline CDR1 and CDR2 sequences are MNHEY and SVGEGT. The CDR3 spells CASSSAGLGRVSGELFF. DNA for the CDR3: TGTGCCAGCAGTTCGGCGGGACTAGGTCGGGTATCCGGGGAGCTGTTTTTT.

The chain joins TRBV10-2 to TRBJ2-7, with D possibly matching TRBD2 (7 bases). Trimming removed 8 bases at V and 7 bases at J, with 21 bases between. The CDR3 spans 14 residues. CDR1 is WSHSY and CDR2 is SAAADI in the germline V gene. DNA of the CDR3: TGCGCCAGCGGCGTGGGGGGGCGATACGGGGAGCAGTACTTC. It yields the protein CASGVGGRYGEQYF.

V is TRBV7-9 and J is TRBJ1-4; 10 positions agree with TRBD1. The CDR3 is made up of 16 amino acids. Looked up from germline, CDR1 is SEHNR and CDR2 is FQNEAQ (reference sequence). V lost 5 bases, J lost 1 base, and 4 bases stayed unmatched. The CDR3 sequence is CASSPGDRGTNEKLFF. CDR3 coding DNA: TGTGCCAGCAGCCCTGGGGACAGGGGAACTAATGAAAAACTGTTTTTT.

This chain uses TRBV9 with TRBJ2-7; D perhaps matches TRBD2 (5 bases). The CDR3 is 15 residues long. Trimming left V 0 bases short and J 6 bases short, with 16 bases between. CDR1 and CDR2 (germline): SGDLS, YYNGEE. The CDR3 reads CASSVAQPGEGEQYF. The CDR3 DNA reads TGTGCCAGCAGCGTAGCGCAGCCCGGCGAGGGCGAGCAGTACTTC.

As concerns this clone: This CDR3 is also generated by other DNA sequences in the sample. The rearrangement uses TRBV5-1 and TRBJ1-1; D uncertain. The CDR3 has 14 amino acids. The V end lost 0 bases, the J end lost 1 base, and 7 bases lay between the germline ends. Germline V gene lookup returns CDR1 SGHRS and CDR2 YFSETQ. CDR3 amino acids: CASSLDSTNTEAFF. CDR3 DNA: TGCGCCAGCAGCTTGGATAGCACGAACACTGAAGCTTTCTTT. Filled out from reference TRBV5-1 and TRBJ1-1, the complete variable domain reads KAGVTQTPRYLIKTRGQQVTLSCSPISGHRSVSWYQQTPGQGLQFLFEYFSETQRNKGNFPGRFSGRQFSNSRSEMNVSTLELGDSALYLCASSLDSTNTEAFFGQGTRLTVV.

V usage is TRBV10-3 and J usage is TRBJ1-2; D remains unclear. The CDR3 has 13 residues. V lost 6 bases and J 2 bases, leaving 10 bases between the germline ends. CDR1 and CDR2 from the germline V gene are ENHRY and SYGVKD. The CDR3 nucleotides read TGTGCCATCAGGTTAGACGGGAACTATGGCTACACCTTC. Amino acid sequence: CAIRLDGNYGYTF.

For this clone: Other DNA sequences within the sample encode an identical CDR3. V and J are TRBV9 and TRBJ1-1; D may be TRBD1 (6 bases). This CDR3 comprises 14 residues. Looked up from germline, CDR1 is SGDLS and CDR2 is YYNGEE. V lost 0 bases to trimming and J lost 4 bases, with 10 bases between them. CDR3 DNA sequence: TGTGCCAGCAGCGTAGCTGGGGGCAGCACTGAAGCTTTCTTT. The encoded protein is CASSVAGGSTEAFF.

This clone occurred once. For the CDR3, the DNA is TGTGCCAGCAGTTTCGGTTCCTCCGGGACAGGGCGTCGACATTCCTACGAGCAGTACTTC. Translated, it gives CASSFGSSGTGRRHSYEQYF. The chain combines TRBV27 with TRBJ2-7, with 9 nucleotides matching TRBD1. V shed 3 bases and J 1 base; nucleotides not matched to a gene: 19. The CDR3 length is 20 residues. Germline assignment: CDR1 MNHEY and CDR2 SMNVEV (reference sequence).

The V call is TRBV20-1, the J call TRBJ2-1; TRBD1 agrees at 10 bases. Per germline, CDR1 DFQATT and CDR2 SNEGSKA (reference sequence). The CDR3 sequence is 15 residues long. J lost 7 bases, V lost 3 bases, and 9 bases had no gene match. Here the CDR3 DNA reads TGCAGTGCTAGTATAGACAGGGGGCGGGCAAATGAGCAGTTCTTC. This encodes CSASIDRGRANEQFF.

The chain uses TRBV13 and TRBJ2-1; D is undetermined. V was shortened by 5 bases and J by 2 bases, with 7 bases between the two germline ends. The germline gives CDR1 PRHDT, CDR2 FYEKMQ (reference sequence). CDR3 length: 13 residues. The CDR3 sequence: CASSLQAYNEQFF. As DNA, the CDR3 is TGTGCCAGCAGCCTGCAGGCCTACAATGAGCAGTTCTTC.